This T cell receptor beta chain originates from a study of CD8 T cells in ankylosing spondylitis. Whole-study results and caveats: Matched synovial fluid from ankylosing spondylitis patients was reported to be enriched for disease-linked clones. Apparently characteristic of ankylosing spondylitis blood was a TCR beta motif (about eight highly homologous variants). Disease-linked clones were found to be CD8+ and relatively rare in peripheral blood.

A few counts support this clonotype. The antigen remains undetermined. MiXCR, applied by TCRdb to the 5' RACE reads, yields one record per CDR3 protein. This table has 250,000 to 400,000 distinct CDR3 sequences, around 10% appearing once. The CDR3 covers 16 residues. From germline, CDR1 is SEHNR and CDR2 FQNEAQ (reference sequence). Trimming cost V 4 bases and J 1 base, with 16 bases left between them. The chain uses TRBV7-9 and TRBJ2-5; the D gene could be TRBD1 or TRBD2 (6 bases each). The sequence was obtained from a female donor with ankylosing spondylitis or in good health (not recorded which). The sequenced sample was blood, either unsorted or a sorted T cell fraction (not recorded which). Here the CDR3 DNA reads TGTGCCAGCAGCTCCGGGGGATGGACAGTCCAAGAGACCCAGTACTTC. Translated: CASSSGGWTVQETQYF.